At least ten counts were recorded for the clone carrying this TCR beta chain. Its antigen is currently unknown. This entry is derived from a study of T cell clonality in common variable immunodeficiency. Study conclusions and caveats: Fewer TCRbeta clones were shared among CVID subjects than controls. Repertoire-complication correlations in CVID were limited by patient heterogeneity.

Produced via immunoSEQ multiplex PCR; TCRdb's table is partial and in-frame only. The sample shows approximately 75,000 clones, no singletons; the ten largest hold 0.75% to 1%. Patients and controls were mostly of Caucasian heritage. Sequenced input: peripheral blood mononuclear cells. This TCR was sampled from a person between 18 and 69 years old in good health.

The sequenced part of the CDR3 DNA is TGTGCCAGCAGTGACGTTCACGGGGTACGAGAGACC. Amino acid sequence: CASSDVHGVRET. The full-length CDR3 reads as CASSDVHGVRETQYF. The genes are TRBV6-4 and TRBJ2-5; D is possibly TRBD2 (5 bases). The read terminates 3 residues before the CDR3 end, so the remaining end is supplied by the germline J gene. Per germline, CDR1 MRHNA and CDR2 SNTAGT. V was cut by 2 bases and J by 4 bases, with 14 bases left in between. The CDR3 runs to 15 residues.